This entry concerns a single TCR beta chain. This entry comes from a study of blood T cell repertoires in COVID-19. Study background: The study drew acute and convalescent COVID-19 samples from the United States, Italy and Spain. In each case, the material was cDNA or gDNA derived from T cells, B-cell-depleted T cells, or PBMCs.

CDR1 MNHEY and CDR2 SVGAGI come from the germline V gene. V shed 8 bases and J 5 bases; nucleotides not matched to a gene: 5. The CDR3 runs 13 residues. In the authors' workflow: Reference gene primers were amplified, and this amplification served to estimate nucleated cell counts. Sequencing used immunoSEQ multiplex PCR; TCRdb keeps in-frame clones, though not all of them. The V and J calls and clone size were taken over from that table, and D and trimming were inferred from the DNA. The table lists fewer than 150,000 clones, 85% to 90% of them singletons. Sequencing was performed on peripheral blood. The origin of this receptor is a woman between 35 and 50 years old with acute or convalescent COVID-19. The J gene is TRBJ2-7, the V gene TRBV6-5; TRBD1 matches 11 bases. This CDR3 is CASGDRGRHEQYF. The CDR3 nucleotides read TGTGCCAGCGGGGACAGGGGGAGGCACGAGCAGTACTTC.